Shown below are 14 T cell receptor beta chains from a single sample sequenced in a study of shared clonotypes between healthy human individuals. This table comes from immunoSEQ multiplex PCR, and its TCRdb copy is limited to in-frame clones, with some not included. The sample consists of around 330,000 clones, 74% of them appearing once. Sequencing was performed on memory CD4+ T cells sorted from blood. Subset denoted: CD45RA-negative fraction. The receptors were gathered from a young man in good health.

The genes are TRBV6-4 and TRBJ2-2, with D hard to call. V gave up 2 bases and J gave up 4 bases, with 11 bases separating them. CDR1 is MRHNA, CDR2 SNTAGT, per germline. The CDR3 spans 15 residues. The DNA of the CDR3 is TGTGCCAGCAGTGACCCGAGGCTGGGCACCGGGGAGCTGTTTTTT. It yields the protein CASSDPRLGTGELFF.

This clone was detected ten times or more. The genes are TRBV29-1 and TRBJ2-1; 7 bases match TRBD1. The V gene's germline CDR1 is SQVTM and CDR2 ANQGSEA. The V gene end was trimmed by 5 bases and the J gene end by 6 bases; junction bases not matched to a gene: 4. The CDR3 totals 12 residues. The CDR3 DNA follows: TGCAGCGTTAGGGGGCGGAGCAATGAGCAGTTCTTC. Translation gives CSVRGRSNEQFF.

CDR3 sequence: CSVDRLAEQFF. For the CDR3, the DNA is TGCAGCGTGGACAGGTTAGCTGAGCAGTTCTTC. J is TRBJ2-1 and V is TRBV29-1; 7 bases fit TRBD1. Trimming cost V 6 bases and J 9 bases; bases outside gene matches: 5. Germline loops: CDR1 SQVTM, CDR2 ANQGSEA. The CDR3 length is 11 residues.

There are a few counts of this clone. V is TRBV28 and J is TRBJ2-5; 9 nucleotides match TRBD2. Germline assignment: CDR1 MDHEN and CDR2 SYDVKM. This CDR3 spans 17 amino acids. The V segment lost 6 bases and the J segment 0 bases; nucleotides outside the gene matches: 11. The CDR3 reads CASSVSAGGMYQETQYF. The CDR3 DNA reads as TGTGCCAGCAGCGTGTCTGCGGGAGGGATGTACCAAGAGACCCAGTACTTC. Based on the CDR3 plus reference TRBV28 and TRBJ2-5, the full variable domain is DVKVTQSSRYLVKRTGEKVFLECVQDMDHENMFWYRQDPGLGLRLIYFSYDVKMKEKGDIPEGYSVSREKKERFSLILESASTNQTSMYLCASSVSAGGMYQETQYFGPGTRLLVL.

V is TRBV19 and J is TRBJ2-1; no clear D gene. Germline CDR1 reads LNHDA; CDR2 reads SQIVND (reference sequence). Trimming stripped 0 bases from V and 6 bases from J, with 9 bases between. The CDR3 is 14 residues long. The CDR3 here is CASSIDSYSNEQFF. CDR3 bases: TGTGCCAGTAGTATAGACAGTTATAGCAATGAGCAGTTCTTC.

The rearrangement joins TRBV29-1 to TRBJ2-1, with TRBD1 matching 8 bases. The CDR3 is 16 amino acids. In germline, CDR1 is SQVTM, CDR2 ANQGSEA. The ends lost 0 bases at V and 8 bases at J; junction bases unmatched: 12. CDR3 protein: CSVEEGSGQGGDEQFF. CDR3 coding DNA: TGCAGCGTTGAAGAAGGAAGTGGACAGGGAGGCGATGAGCAGTTCTTC.

The chain is built from TRBV11-1 and TRBJ2-2; 8 nucleotides agree with TRBD1. CDR3 size: 15 residues. Germline CDR1 is SGHAT and CDR2 is FQDESV (reference sequence). Trimming removed 6 bases from V and 3 bases from J; junction bases left unmatched: 6. In nucleotides, the CDR3 is TGTGCCAGCAGACAGAGGGGACAGGACACCGGGGAGCTGTTTTTT. This translates into CASRQRGQDTGELFF.

The chain uses TRBV20-1 and TRBJ1-1; weak D call: TRBD1 (6 bases). This CDR3 region has 11 residues. With 3 bases removed from V and 10 bases from J, the gap between germline ends came to 12 bases. Germline CDR1 reads DFQATT; CDR2 reads SNEGSKA (reference sequence). Here the CDR3 reads CSASSGGGAFF. CDR3 nucleotide sequence: TGCAGTGCTAGTTCCGGAGGGGGAGCTTTCTTT.

The V gene is TRBV7-2, the J gene TRBJ2-7; D not certain. V was pared by 5 bases and J by 5 bases, with 19 bases between. Germline V gene sequence: CDR1 SGHTA, CDR2 FQGNSA. The CDR3 runs 15 residues. The CDR3 DNA reads TGTGCCAGCAGCGTGGGATATTCGGCCGCCGACGAGCAGTACTTC. Translating gives CASSVGYSAADEQYF.

The V call is TRBV9, the J call TRBJ2-1; TRBD2 is a possible D gene (5 bases). CDR3 length: 16 residues. From germline, CDR1 is SGDLS and CDR2 YYNGEE. V was shortened by 3 bases and J by 4 bases, with 17 bases between the two germline ends. The CDR3 spells CASSERAVMTYNEQFF. The CDR3, as DNA: TGTGCCAGCAGCGAGCGAGCGGTCATGACGTACAATGAGCAGTTCTTC.

The chain has TRBV9 and TRBJ2-1; 9 nucleotides agree with TRBD2. CDR1 is SGDLS, CDR2 YYNGEE, per germline. Trimming at V came to 0 bases and at J to 10 bases, leaving 11 bases not matched to a gene. The CDR3 contains 16 residues. Here the CDR3 reads CASSVVPLAGPHEQFF. In DNA, the CDR3 is TGTGCCAGCAGCGTAGTCCCACTAGCGGGCCCGCACGAGCAGTTCTTC. The full variable domain, rest sourced from reference TRBV9 and TRBJ2-1, is DSGVTQTPKHLITATGQRVTLRCSPRSGDLSVYWYQQSLDQGLQFLIQYYNGEERAKGNILERFSAQQFPDLHSELNLSSLELGDSALYFCASSVVPLAGPHEQFFGPGTRLTVL.

As to this clone: This is likely an artifact of a read error, given a far larger clone one base away. The sample contains more than one DNA sequence encoding this CDR3. The V and J genes are TRBV2 and TRBJ1-1; D not resolved. This CDR3 spans 13 amino acids. Germline CDR1 SNHLY, CDR2 FYNNEI. This chain's CDR3 is CASTAGSGTEAFF. In nucleotides, the CDR3 is TGTGCCAGCACGGCGGGTTCCGGCACTGAAGCCTTCTTT.

The chain has TRBV9 and TRBJ2-2; 10 bases agree with TRBD2. V shed 2 bases and J 6 bases; nucleotides not matched to a gene: 4. The germline V gene has CDR1 SGDLS and CDR2 YYNGEE. The CDR3 is made up of 15 amino acids. CDR3 in DNA: TGTGCCAGCAGCGTTCTAGCGGGAGTGGCCGGGGAGCTGTTTTTT. It is translated as CASSVLAGVAGELFF. Supplemented by reference TRBV9 and TRBJ2-2, the full variable domain reads DSGVTQTPKHLITATGQRVTLRCSPRSGDLSVYWYQQSLDQGLQFLIQYYNGEERAKGNILERFSAQQFPDLHSELNLSSLELGDSALYFCASSVLAGVAGELFFGEGSRLTVL.

V and J are TRBV7-2 and TRBJ2-7, with D perhaps TRBD2 (5 bases). Trimming pared 3 bases from V and 6 bases from J, leaving 9 bases between. The germline gives CDR1 SGHTA, CDR2 FQGNSA. This CDR3 contains 12 residues. CDR3 in amino acids: CASSFGGGEQYF. The CDR3 region has the DNA TGTGCCAGCAGCTTCGGAGGCGGCGAGCAGTACTTC.